This T cell receptor beta chain was identified in a study of CD8+ T cells in alopecia areata. Treatment in this sample: oral pan-JAK inhibitor, 5-10 mg twice daily. This CDR3 has 13 amino acids. The V end was cut by 5 bases, the J end by 0 bases, with 11 bases between. CDR1 and CDR2 from the germline V gene are GTSNPN and SVGIG (reference sequence). It was cDNA, reverse transcribed from extracted RNA, that served as the sequencing template. TCRdb keeps only in-frame clones here, not all; method: immunoSEQ multiplex PCR. The data show roughly 180,000 clones, around 51% seen once. The chain has TRBV30 and TRBJ2-7; D is unclear. The specimen comprised CD8+ T cells sorted from blood, sampled at approximately week 52, from a patient treated with tofacitinib. The TCR was taken from a human donor with alopecia areata. CDR3 coding DNA: TGTGCCTGGGCCTCACGGAGCTCCTACGAGCAGTACTTC. Its translation: CAWASRSSYEQYF.